A selection of T cell receptor beta chains follows, all from one sample in a study of shared clonotypes between healthy human individuals. Method: immunoSEQ multiplex PCR; TCRdb's copy keeps in-frame clones and lacks some. In the table there are some 1,600,000 clones, 95% to 99% of which are singletons. What was sequenced was naive CD4+ T cells sorted from blood. These receptors originate from a man aged 25 to 40 in good health. Both conserved end residues are part of each CDR3. The D gene is left open where the match is weak. Some rows have no size entry. The others give once, few or many, or a class for an expanded clone.

>TRBV18|TRBJ2-2|.|.
TGTGCCAGCTCAACCCTAGCAGCGAACACCGGGGAGCTGTTTTTT
CASSTLAANTGELFF
>TRBV5-5|TRBJ2-1|.|.
TGTGCCAGCAGCTTGAATCTTCTAGGTAATGAGCAGTTCTTC
CASSLNLLGNEQFF
>TRBV6-5|TRBJ1-3|once|.
TGTGCCAGCAGTTACTCGAAGGGAAACACCATATATTTT
CASSYSKGNTIYF
>TRBV28|TRBJ2-7|.|TRBD2
TGTGCCAGCAGTTACCAACTAGCGGGAAAGTCCTACGAGCAGTACTTC
CASSYQLAGKSYEQYF
>TRBV9|TRBJ2-5|once|.
TGTGCCAGCAGCGTAGGAGACAGCCCAGGGGAGACCCAGTACTTC
CASSVGDSPGETQYF
>TRBV7-9|TRBJ2-5|.|.
TGTGCCAGCAGCTTAGAGGGCCGGGGTGAAGAGACCCAGTACTTC
CASSLEGRGEETQYF
>TRBV27|TRBJ2-3|.|TRBD2
TGTGCCAGCAGTTTACGGAGGACTAGCTTGGTTTCTTTGTATTTT
CASSLRRTSLVSLYF
>TRBV11-2|TRBJ2-7|.|TRBD1
TGTGCCAGCAGCCAAGTCCCGGGACAGGGTCTCTCGGCGTACGAGCAGTACTTC
CASSQVPGQGLSAYEQYF
>TRBV5-6|TRBJ1-5|.|.
TGTGCCAGCAGCTTGTCCAGGGACCAGCCCCAGCATTTT
CASSLSRDQPQHF
>TRBV2|TRBJ2-4|.|.
TGTGCCAGCACCCGAAGTGGGGCCCTTGAACAGATCCACACGAGGGACATTCAGTACTTC
CASTRSGALEQIHTRDIQYF
>TRBV28|TRBJ2-7|.|.
TGTGCCAGCAGAACAGGTTACTACGAGCAGTACTTC
CASRTGYYEQYF
>TRBV7-7|TRBJ2-3|.|TRBD2
TGTGCCAGCAGCCCCGGGGGGGGACTAGCGAGGAGAATGTCTACGCAGTATTTT
CASSPGGGLARRMSTQYF
>TRBV5-4|TRBJ2-7|.|.
TGTGCCAGCAGCTTGGGTGACGACCCCTACGAGCAGTACTTC
CASSLGDDPYEQYF
>TRBV28|TRBJ2-7|.|TRBD2
TGTGCCAGCAGTGGGGGGGGTTTAGGGCACGAGCAGTACTTC
CASSGGGLGHEQYF
>TRBV5-1|TRBJ1-1|.|.
TGCGCCAGCAGCTTGGAAGGGCCCGCCAAGAACACTGAAGCTTTCTTT
CASSLEGPAKNTEAFF
>TRBV28|TRBJ2-7|.|TRBD2
TGTGCCAGCAGCCGCGTCCTTGCGGGAGGGCCTAAGCAGTACTTC
CASSRVLAGGPKQYF
>TRBV6-1|TRBJ2-6|.|.
TGTGCCAGCAGGGCCTCTGGGGCCAACGTCCTGACTTTC
CASRASGANVLTF
>TRBV7-2|TRBJ2-2|.|.
TGTGCCAGCAGCATCAAAGGGACCGGGGAGCTGTTTTTT
CASSIKGTGELFF
>TRBV5-1|TRBJ1-1|.|.
TGCGCCAGCAGCTTGATGCGACGTACCACTGAAGCTTTCTTT
CASSLMRRTTEAFF
>TRBV29-1|TRBJ2-1|once|.
TGCAGCGTTGAAGGGTCTAGCAACTCCTACAATGAGCAGTTCTTC
CSVEGSSNSYNEQFF
>TRBV11-2|TRBJ2-3|.|.
TGTGCCAGCAGCTTAGCGGGTATCAGATCCACAGATACGCAGTATTTT
CASSLAGIRSTDTQYF
>TRBV28|TRBJ2-7|.|TRBD2
TGTGCCAGCAGTGACGGGAGGTTAGCCTACGAGCAGTACTTC
CASSDGRLAYEQYF
>TRBV9|TRBJ2-1|.|TRBD1
TGTGCCAGCAGCCCTCGGACAGGAGACTACAATGAGCAGTTCTTC
CASSPRTGDYNEQFF
>TRBV2|TRBJ1-4|.|.
TGTGCCAGCATCAGACATAGCGAAAAACTGTTTTTT
CASIRHSEKLFF
>TRBV5-6|TRBJ2-7|.|TRBD2
TGTGCCAGCAGCACAACTATAGCGGGTAGCTCCTACGAGCAGTACTTC
CASSTTIAGSSYEQYF
>TRBV5-4|TRBJ1-2|.|.
TGTGCCAGCAGCTTACGAGCTTTGGTAGATGGCTACACCTTC
CASSLRALVDGYTF
>TRBV20-1|TRBJ2-2|.|.
TGCAGTGCTCGCTATACCGGGGAGCTGTTTTTT
CSARYTGELFF
>TRBV7-2|TRBJ1-5|.|TRBD1
TGTGCCAGCAGCTTCCGACAGGGTCATCAGCCCCAGCATTTT
CASSFRQGHQPQHF
>TRBV6-6|TRBJ2-7|.|TRBD2
TGTGCCAGCAGTTACGCTACTAGCGGGACAACCTACGAGCAGTACTTC
CASSYATSGTTYEQYF
>TRBV18|TRBJ2-3|.|.
TGTGCCAGCTCACCCGCGACATTAACAGATACGCAGTATTTT
CASSPATLTDTQYF
>TRBV18|TRBJ2-1|.|TRBD2
TGTGCCAGCTCATCCCTAGCGGGAGGCCCTAGGAATGAGCAGTTCTTC
CASSSLAGGPRNEQFF
>TRBV10-1|TRBJ2-3|.|.
TGCGCCAGCAGTGAGCGGGACCCTAGCACAGATACGCAGTATTTT
CASSERDPSTDTQYF
>TRBV6-4|TRBJ1-1|.|.
TGTGCCAGCAGACCCGACAGGTTAAACACTGAAGCTTTCTTT
CASRPDRLNTEAFF
>TRBV7-8|TRBJ2-7|.|TRBD1
TGTGCCAGCAGCTTAGTGGGTAGAAGGGGGCGAAACGGCGAGCAGTACTTC
CASSLVGRRGRNGEQYF
>TRBV15|TRBJ2-1|once|TRBD2
TGTGCCACCAGCAGCCCCTGGGAGGGCGGGAGAGGCCCAGTTAATGAGCAGTTCTTC
CATSSPWEGGRGPVNEQFF
>TRBV10-2|TRBJ2-3|.|.
TGCGCCAGCAGTGGAGGAGGGGCGTTCGAAACTAGCACAGATACGCAGTATTTT
CASSGGGAFETSTDTQYF
>TRBV19|TRBJ1-2|.|TRBD1
TGTGCCAGTAGTGGGACAGCTGGGCGCTATGGCTACACCTTC
CASSGTAGRYGYTF
>TRBV7-9|TRBJ1-5|.|TRBD1
TGTGCCAGCAGCCAGGGGGGCAATCAGCCCCAGCATTTT
CASSQGGNQPQHF
>TRBV20-1|TRBJ2-3|.|.
TGCAGTGCATTGCGGGCAGATACGCAGTATTTT
CSALRADTQYF
>TRBV2|TRBJ2-1|.|.
TGTGCCAGCAGTGATGTGGTTTACGGTGAGCAGTTCTTC
CASSDVVYGEQFF
>TRBV4-1|TRBJ1-1|.|.
TGCGCCAGCAGCCGGGACGTAGTGAACACTGAAGCTTTCTTT
CASSRDVVNTEAFF
>TRBV5-1|TRBJ1-5|.|.
TGCGCCAGCAGCTTAGGAGGGGACGAGCCCCAGCATTTT
CASSLGGDEPQHF
>TRBV25-1|TRBJ1-4|.|.
TGTGCCAGCAGTGAATCGGGGGTCGAAAAACTGTTTTTT
CASSESGVEKLFF
>TRBV9|TRBJ2-7|.|.
TGTGCCAGCAGCCTAGCTACGAGCTCCTACGAGCAGTACTTC
CASSLATSSYEQYF
>TRBV5-1|TRBJ2-1|.|.
TGCGCCAGCAGCTTGGGTGGGGACATCTCCTACAATGAGCAGTTCTTC
CASSLGGDISYNEQFF
>TRBV30|TRBJ2-7|.|TRBD2
TGTGCCTGGACCCGAAAATTAGCGGGAGGGCGATCCGAGCAGTACTTC
CAWTRKLAGGRSEQYF
>TRBV2|TRBJ2-7|.|.
TGTGCCAGCACCGGCAGAACCTACGAGCAGTACTTC
CASTGRTYEQYF
>TRBV5-1|TRBJ2-1|.|.
TGCGCCAGCAGCTTGACCCAACTCTCCTACAATGAGCAGTTCTTC
CASSLTQLSYNEQFF
>TRBV18|TRBJ1-4|.|.
TGTGCCAGCTCACCGACACAACCGGACACCTATGAAAAACTGTTTTTT
CASSPTQPDTYEKLFF
>TRBV13|TRBJ2-3|.|TRBD2
TGTGCCAGCAGCTTAGGTCCTAGCGGGAGTAGGGTGGATACGCAGTATTTT
CASSLGPSGSRVDTQYF
>TRBV28|TRBJ1-5|.|.
TGTGCCAGCAGATATACAGGGTATAGCAATCAGCCCCAGCATTTT
CASRYTGYSNQPQHF
>TRBV7-9|TRBJ2-7|.|TRBD2
TGTGCCAGCAGCCCTCTGTTCGCGGGGGTCTACGAGCAGTACTTC
CASSPLFAGVYEQYF
>TRBV5-4|TRBJ2-1|.|TRBD2
TGTGCCAGCAGCTCCCCACTAGCGGGAGTCGGCCGGTTGTTCTTC
CASSSPLAGVGRLFF
>TRBV2|TRBJ2-7|.|TRBD2
TGTGCCAGCAGGGAAGGGACTAGCGGATTGTCCTACGAGCAGTACTTC
CASREGTSGLSYEQYF
>TRBV30|TRBJ2-1|.|TRBD2
TGTGCCTGGAGTGTACGCGGGACTAGACAGTTCTTC
CAWSVRGTRQFF
>TRBV7-6|TRBJ2-2|.|.
TGTGCCAGCAGCTTAGCGGCGAACACCGGGGAGCTGTTTTTT
CASSLAANTGELFF
>TRBV5-1|TRBJ2-7|.|.
TGCGCCAGCAGCCCGCCACTAGGGGGTTCCTACGAGCAGTACTTC
CASSPPLGGSYEQYF
>TRBV5-4|TRBJ2-5|.|.
TGTGCCAGCAGCCCGTTTATGGTACAAGAGACCCAGTACTTC
CASSPFMVQETQYF
>TRBV29-1|TRBJ2-1|.|.
TGCAGCGCGGGTCTAATGTACAATGAGCAGTTCTTC
CSAGLMYNEQFF